The sequence of this T cell receptor (beta chain) was determined in a study of blood T cell repertoires in COVID-19. From germline, CDR1 is SNHLY and CDR2 FYNNEI. V lost 3 bases and J 2 bases, leaving 10 bases between the germline ends. The CDR3 sequence is 15 residues long. The data were produced by immunoSEQ multiplex PCR, yet TCRdb's version contains in-frame clones alone and is incomplete. The sample consists of over 130,000 clones, more than 65% of them appearing once. The TCR comes from a human donor in a cohort sampled during active COVID-19. The genes are TRBV2 and TRBJ2-2; D is ambiguous. The sequenced material came from peripheral blood. The chain's CDR3 is CASSDPFKNTGELFF. CDR3 DNA sequence: TGTGCCAGCAGTGACCCCTTTAAAAACACCGGGGAGCTGTTTTTT.